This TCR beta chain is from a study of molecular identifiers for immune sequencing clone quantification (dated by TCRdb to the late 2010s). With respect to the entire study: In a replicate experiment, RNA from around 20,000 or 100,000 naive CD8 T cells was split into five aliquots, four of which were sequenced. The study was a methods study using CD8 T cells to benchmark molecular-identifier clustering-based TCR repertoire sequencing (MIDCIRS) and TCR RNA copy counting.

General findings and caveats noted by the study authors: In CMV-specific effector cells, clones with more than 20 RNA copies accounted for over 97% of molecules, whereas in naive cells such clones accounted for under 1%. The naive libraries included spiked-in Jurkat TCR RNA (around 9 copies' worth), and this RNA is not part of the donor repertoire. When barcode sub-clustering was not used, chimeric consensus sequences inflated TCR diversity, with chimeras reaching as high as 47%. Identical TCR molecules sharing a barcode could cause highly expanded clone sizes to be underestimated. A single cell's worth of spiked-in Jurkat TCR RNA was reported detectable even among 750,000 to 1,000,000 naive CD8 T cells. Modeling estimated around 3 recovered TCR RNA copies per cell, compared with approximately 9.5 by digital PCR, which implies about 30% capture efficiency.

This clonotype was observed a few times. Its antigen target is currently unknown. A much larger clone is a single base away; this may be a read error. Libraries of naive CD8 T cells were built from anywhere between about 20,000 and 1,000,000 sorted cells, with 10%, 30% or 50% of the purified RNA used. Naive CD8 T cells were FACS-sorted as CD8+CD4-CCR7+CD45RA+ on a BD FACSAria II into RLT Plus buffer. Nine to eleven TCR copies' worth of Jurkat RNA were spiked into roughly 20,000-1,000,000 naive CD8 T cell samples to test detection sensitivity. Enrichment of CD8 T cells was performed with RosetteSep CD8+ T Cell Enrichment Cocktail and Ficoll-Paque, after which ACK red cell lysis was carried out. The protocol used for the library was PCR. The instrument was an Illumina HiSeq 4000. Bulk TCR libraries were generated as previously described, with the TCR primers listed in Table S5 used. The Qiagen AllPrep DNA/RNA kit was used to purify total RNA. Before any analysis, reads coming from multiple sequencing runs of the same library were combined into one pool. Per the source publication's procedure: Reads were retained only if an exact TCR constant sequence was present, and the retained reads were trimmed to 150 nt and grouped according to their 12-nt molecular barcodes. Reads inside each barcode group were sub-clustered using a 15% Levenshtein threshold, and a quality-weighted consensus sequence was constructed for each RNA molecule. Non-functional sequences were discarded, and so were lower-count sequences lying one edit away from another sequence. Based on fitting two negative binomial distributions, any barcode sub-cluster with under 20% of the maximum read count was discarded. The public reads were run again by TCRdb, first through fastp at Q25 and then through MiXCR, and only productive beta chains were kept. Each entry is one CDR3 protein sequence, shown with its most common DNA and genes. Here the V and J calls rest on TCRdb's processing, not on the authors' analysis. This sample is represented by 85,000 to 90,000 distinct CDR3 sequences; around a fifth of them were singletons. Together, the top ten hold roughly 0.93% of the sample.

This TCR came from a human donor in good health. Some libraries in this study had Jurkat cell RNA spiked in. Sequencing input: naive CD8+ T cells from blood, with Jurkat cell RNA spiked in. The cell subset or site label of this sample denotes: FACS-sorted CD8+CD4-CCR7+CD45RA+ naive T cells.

This receptor carries the CDR3 CASSPGTGGTEAFF. The nucleotides read TGTGCCAGCAGCCCCGGGACAGGGGGCACTGAAGCTTTCTTT. The sequence links TRBV5-6 to TRBJ1-1, with 11 bases aligning to TRBD1. Trimming removed 4 bases from V and 4 bases from J; the gene matches leave 3 bases unexplained. CDR1 and CDR2, per the germline V gene, are SGHDT and YYEEEE. The cysteine opens and the phenylalanine closes a CDR3 of 14 amino acids. Just CDR3 DNA is preserved here, 42 bases in frame from base 1.